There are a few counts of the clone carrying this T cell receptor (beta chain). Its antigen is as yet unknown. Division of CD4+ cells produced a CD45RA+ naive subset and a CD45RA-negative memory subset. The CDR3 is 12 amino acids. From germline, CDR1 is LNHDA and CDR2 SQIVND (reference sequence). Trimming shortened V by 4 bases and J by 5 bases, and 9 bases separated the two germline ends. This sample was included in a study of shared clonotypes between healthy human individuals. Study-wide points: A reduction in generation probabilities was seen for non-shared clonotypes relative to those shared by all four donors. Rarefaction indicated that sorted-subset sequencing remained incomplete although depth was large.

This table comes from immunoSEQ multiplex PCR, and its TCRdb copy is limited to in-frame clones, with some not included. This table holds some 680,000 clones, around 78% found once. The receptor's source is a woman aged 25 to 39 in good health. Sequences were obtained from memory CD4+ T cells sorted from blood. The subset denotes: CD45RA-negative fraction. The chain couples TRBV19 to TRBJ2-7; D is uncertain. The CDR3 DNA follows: TGTGCCAGTAGTACACAGTCGAACGAGCAGTACTTC. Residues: CASSTQSNEQYF. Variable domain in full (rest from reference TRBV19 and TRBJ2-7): DGGITQSPKYLFRKEGQNVTLSCEQNLNHDAMYWYRQDPGQGLRLIYYSQIVNDFQKGDIAEGYSVSREKKESFPLTVTSAQKNPTAFYLCASSTQSNEQYFGPGTRLTVT.